These T cell receptor beta chains were read from a single sample in a study of identical twins. TCRdb reprocessed the 5' RACE reads via MiXCR and lists one record per CDR3 protein. The top ten hold approximately 0.96% of the sample, which has hundreds of thousands of distinct CDR3 sequences, 8% to 9% seen once. This sample also belongs to another study, concerning yellow fever vaccine responses in identical twins.

The source material was PBMCs. These receptors were obtained from a woman between 18 and 30 years old in good health. Both conserved end residues are part of each CDR3. The order of the fields is V gene, D gene, clone size, J gene, CDR3 DNA, CDR3 protein. A D gene is named only where the DNA matches it firmly. Size is omitted from some rows. Given values are once, few, many or a class for expanded clones.

>TRBV13|NA|few|TRBJ2-1
TGTGCCAGCAGTTCTGAACCAAACAATGAGCAGTTCTTC
CASSSEPNNEQFF
>TRBV20-1|TRBD2|few|TRBJ2-2
TGCAGTGCTAGGCGTCTAGCGGGGTCCGGGGAGCTGTTTTTT
CSARRLAGSGELFF
>TRBV20-1|NA|NA|TRBJ2-5
TGCAGTGCTATATTCTCCTTTCGCGGCGGCACCCTCCAAGAGACCCAGTACTTC
CSAIFSFRGGTLQETQYF
>TRBV3-1|TRBD2|NA|TRBJ2-3
TGTGTCAGCAGCCAAGATATGGGACTAGCAATTGGCACAGATACGCAGTATTTT
CVSSQDMGLAIGTDTQYF
>TRBV6-1|TRBD2|few|TRBJ2-5
TGTGCCAGCACCTACGGGTTAGCGGGGGGCCCAGAGACCCAGTACTTC
CASTYGLAGGPETQYF
>TRBV12-3/TRBV12-4|NA|many|TRBJ2-7
TGTGCCAGCAGCCCCTTTGGGGATCTCTACGAGCAGTACTTC
CASSPFGDLYEQYF
>TRBV20-1|NA|few|TRBJ2-5
TGCAGTGCTAGAGATAGCCGACAGATTCGGGAGACCCAGTACTTC
CSARDSRQIRETQYF
>TRBV6-1|NA|few|TRBJ2-3
TGTGCCAGCAGTGAAGCCGGGAGCTGGAATACGCAGTATTTT
CASSEAGSWNTQYF
>TRBV12-3/TRBV12-4|NA|few|TRBJ1-1
TGTGCCAGCGTTAAGGAAAGATTCACTGAAGCTTTCTTT
CASVKERFTEAFF
>TRBV27|TRBD2|NA|TRBJ2-3
TGTGCCAGCAGTTTATACCCTAGCGGGGTAACAGATACGCAGTATTTT
CASSLYPSGVTDTQYF
>TRBV19|TRBD2|few|TRBJ2-1
TGTGCCAGTAGTCCCCTATTAGCGGGTTACAATGAGCAGTTCTTC
CASSPLLAGYNEQFF
>TRBV5-1|NA|few|TRBJ2-1
TGCGCCAGCAGCTTGGAGGTCGGACTGAATGAGCAGTTCTTC
CASSLEVGLNEQFF
>TRBV7-2|TRBD1|NA|TRBJ2-5
TGTGCCAGCAGCCCCCCCGGTATCCGGGACAGCCAGTACTTC
CASSPPGIRDSQYF
>TRBV20-1|NA|NA|TRBJ2-3
TGCAGTGCTAGACGCCCGCTAGCGCCTAGCACAGATACGCAGTATTTT
CSARRPLAPSTDTQYF
>TRBV4-3|NA|NA|TRBJ2-7
TGCGCCAGCAGCCAAGATATCGGCAGGGGACGGTACGAGCAGTACTTC
CASSQDIGRGRYEQYF
>TRBV20-1|TRBD1|NA|TRBJ2-7
TGCAGTGCTAGAGATTGGACAGGGGGCGCGTACGAGCAGTACTTC
CSARDWTGGAYEQYF
>TRBV6-2/TRBV6-3|NA|few|TRBJ2-1
TGTGCCAGCAGTTACTCGAAGACACAAGAGCAGTTCTTC
CASSYSKTQEQFF
>TRBV12-3/TRBV12-4|TRBD1|NA|TRBJ2-7
TGTGCCAGCAGCGAAGCTGGACAGGCTGAGCAGTACTTC
CASSEAGQAEQYF
>TRBV4-2|NA|NA|TRBJ2-5
TGTGCCAGCAGCCAGGAGCTAGGGATGGAGACCCAGTACTTC
CASSQELGMETQYF
>TRBV6-2/TRBV6-3|NA|NA|TRBJ2-7
TGTGCCAGCAGTTACTCCCGGACGGGGAGTTACACCTACGAGCAGTACTTC
CASSYSRTGSYTYEQYF
>TRBV30|NA|NA|TRBJ2-1
TGTGCCTGGAGTTTGACAGTCAGTGAGCAGTTCTTC
CAWSLTVSEQFF
>TRBV7-9|NA|NA|TRBJ1-2
TGTGCCAGCAGCCTGCAGAGCCTCTATGGCTACACCTTC
CASSLQSLYGYTF
>TRBV28|NA|few|TRBJ1-1
TGTGCCAGCAGTTATCCCAAACCGAACACTGAAGCTTTCTTT
CASSYPKPNTEAFF
>TRBV20-1|TRBD2|few|TRBJ2-1
TGCAGTGCTCACACTAGCGGGGGCATTTACAATGAGCAGTTCTTC
CSAHTSGGIYNEQFF
>TRBV20-1|TRBD2|NA|TRBJ2-2
TGCAGTGCTAGAGATCCCGGGAGGAGCACCGGGGAGCTGTTTTTT
CSARDPGRSTGELFF
>TRBV7-2|NA|NA|TRBJ1-1
TGTGCCAGCAGCTCCGCCGGGACATATCTGACTGAAGCTTTCTTT
CASSSAGTYLTEAFF
>TRBV18|NA|few|TRBJ2-3
TGTGCCAGCTCACCAGTGGGAACAGGCAAACTCACAGATACGCAGTATTTT
CASSPVGTGKLTDTQYF
>TRBV5-1|NA|few|TRBJ1-6
TGCGCCAGCAGCTTGGCCGTGGGCGATTCACCCCTCCACTTT
CASSLAVGDSPLHF
>TRBV7-9|TRBD1|NA|TRBJ2-7
TGTGCCAGCACCCGCCCCGGACAGGGTGGGTCCTACGAGCAGTACTTC
CASTRPGQGGSYEQYF
>TRBV11-3|NA|NA|TRBJ2-2
TGTGCCAGCGGACGTGGAGGGGCCGGGGAGCTGTTTTTT
CASGRGGAGELFF
>TRBV28|TRBD2|many|TRBJ2-1
TGTGCCAGCAGCTCCGGCGTAGGTAGCGGGAGATATGAGCAGTTCTTC
CASSSGVGSGRYEQFF
>TRBV3-1|NA|NA|TRBJ2-7
TGTGCCAGCAGCCAAGTACTGACCCAATGGGGCGAGCAGTACTTC
CASSQVLTQWGEQYF
>TRBV4-1|TRBD2|NA|TRBJ2-7
TGCGCCAGCGCCCAAGAGGGGAGCGGGATATTAATTTGGGGCGAGCAGTACTTC
CASAQEGSGILIWGEQYF
>TRBV6-5|NA|few|TRBJ2-2
TGTGCCAGCAGTTACTTCCAACAGGCCGGGGAGCTGTTTTTT
CASSYFQQAGELFF
>TRBV7-2|NA|NA|TRBJ2-1
TGTGCCAGCAGCAAACCCCACTCCAATGAGCAGTTCTTC
CASSKPHSNEQFF
>TRBV6-1|TRBD1|NA|TRBJ1-5
TGTGCCAGCAGTGGACAGGGTACCTATCAGCCCCAGCATTTT
CASSGQGTYQPQHF
>TRBV5-1|TRBD1|NA|TRBJ1-3
TGCGCCAGCAGCTTGTCCCAGGGGGTGAGAGACACCATATATTTT
CASSLSQGVRDTIYF
>TRBV5-1|TRBD2|many|TRBJ2-3
TGCGCCAGCAGCTTGGAGGGTAGCGGGACCTGGGATACGCAGTATTTT
CASSLEGSGTWDTQYF
>TRBV7-9|NA|NA|TRBJ2-7
TGTGCCAGCAGCTCAAAGGGTAGGGCTGGCGAGCAGTACTTC
CASSSKGRAGEQYF
>TRBV19|NA|NA|TRBJ2-1
TGTGCCAGTAGTACTTTCGCAAATGAGCAGTTCTTC
CASSTFANEQFF
>TRBV27|NA|few|TRBJ1-5
TGTGCCAGCAGTTTAACAGGGACCCTCGGTCAGCCCCAGCATTTT
CASSLTGTLGQPQHF